One TCR beta chain is described in this entry. The CDR3 runs 11 residues. The V end was cut by 3 bases, the J end by 10 bases, with 12 bases between. CDR1 and CDR2 from the germline V gene are GTSNPN and SVGIG (reference sequence). The table came from immunoSEQ multiplex PCR; TCRdb's copy has only in-frame clones and leaves some out. The sample includes fewer than 90,000 clones, about 91% seen only once; the top ten take approximately 0.5%. These data originate in a study of blood T cell repertoires in COVID-19. Overall study context: Acute and convalescent COVID-19 samples came from the United States, Italy and Spain.

Sample: peripheral blood. This chain connects TRBV30 to TRBJ1-1, with a possible D match to TRBD1 (5 bases). This sequence was found in a man aged 55 to 70 with acute or convalescent COVID-19. In DNA form, the CDR3 reads TGTGCCTGGAGGATTGGGCAGGGAGCTTTCTTT. Translating it yields CAWRIGQGAFF.